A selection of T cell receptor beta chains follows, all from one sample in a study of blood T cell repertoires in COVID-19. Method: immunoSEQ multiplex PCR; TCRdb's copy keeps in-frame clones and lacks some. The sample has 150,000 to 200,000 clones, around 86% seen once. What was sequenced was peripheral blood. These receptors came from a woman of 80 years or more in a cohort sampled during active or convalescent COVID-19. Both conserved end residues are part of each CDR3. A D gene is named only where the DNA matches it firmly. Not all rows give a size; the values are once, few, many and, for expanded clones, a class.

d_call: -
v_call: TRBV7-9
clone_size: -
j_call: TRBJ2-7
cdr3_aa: CASSQSAGWGEQYF
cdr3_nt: TGTGCCAGCAGCCAGTCCGCGGGGTGGGGCGAGCAGTACTTC

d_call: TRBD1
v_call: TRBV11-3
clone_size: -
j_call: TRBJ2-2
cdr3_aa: CASSFSGQVGFGELFF
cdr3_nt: TGTGCCAGCAGCTTTTCCGGACAGGTGGGGTTCGGGGAGCTGTTTTTT

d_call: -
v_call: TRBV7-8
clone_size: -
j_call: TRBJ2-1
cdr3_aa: CASSQNRIRKPYNEQFF
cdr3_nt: TGTGCCAGCAGTCAAAACCGAATCAGGAAGCCCTACAATGAGCAGTTCTTC

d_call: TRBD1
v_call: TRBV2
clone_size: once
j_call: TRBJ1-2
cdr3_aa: CASNQQGSDYGYTF
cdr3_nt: TGTGCCAGCAACCAACAGGGGAGCGACTATGGCTACACCTTC

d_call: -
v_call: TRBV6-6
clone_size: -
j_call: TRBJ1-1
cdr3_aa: CASSPTGGNTEAFF
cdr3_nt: TGTGCCAGCAGTCCGACCGGGGGTAACACTGAAGCTTTCTTT

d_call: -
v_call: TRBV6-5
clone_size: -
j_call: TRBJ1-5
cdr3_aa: CASSYSMGSGNQPQHF
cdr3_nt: TGTGCCAGCAGTTACTCGATGGGGAGCGGCAATCAGCCCCAGCATTTT

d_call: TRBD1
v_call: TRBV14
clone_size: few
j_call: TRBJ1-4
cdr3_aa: CASSQELQGAPGNEKLFF
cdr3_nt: TGTGCCAGCAGCCAAGAGCTCCAGGGGGCGCCGGGTAATGAAAAACTGTTTTTT

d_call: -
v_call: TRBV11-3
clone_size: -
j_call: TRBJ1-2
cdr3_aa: CASSLSSPNYGYTF
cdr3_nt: TGTGCCAGCAGCTTATCTTCCCCTAACTATGGCTACACCTTC

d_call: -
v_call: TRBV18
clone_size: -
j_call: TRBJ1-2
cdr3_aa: CASSPQSTTNYGYTF
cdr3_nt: TGTGCCAGCTCACCACAGTCAACAACTAACTATGGCTACACCTTC

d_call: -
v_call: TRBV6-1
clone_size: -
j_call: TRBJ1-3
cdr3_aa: CASSELRLSGNTIYF
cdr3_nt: TGTGCCAGCAGTGAACTCCGTCTCTCTGGAAACACCATATATTTT

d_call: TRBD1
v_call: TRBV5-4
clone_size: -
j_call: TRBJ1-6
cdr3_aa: CASSNQGANNSPLHF
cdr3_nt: TGTGCCAGCAGCAACCAGGGGGCAAATAATTCACCCCTCCACTTT

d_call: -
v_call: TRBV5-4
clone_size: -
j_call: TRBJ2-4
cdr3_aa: CASSLVGGQNIQYF
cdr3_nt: TGTGCCAGCAGCTTGGTGGGGGGTCAAAACATTCAGTACTTC

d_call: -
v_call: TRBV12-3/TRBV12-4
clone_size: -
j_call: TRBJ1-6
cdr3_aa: CASSLWGAALHF
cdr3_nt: TGTGCCAGCAGTTTATGGGGCGCGGCCCTCCACTTT

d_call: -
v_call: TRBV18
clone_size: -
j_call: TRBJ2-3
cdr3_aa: CASSPGQSTDTQYF
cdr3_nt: TGTGCCAGCTCACCGGGACAAAGCACAGATACGCAGTATTTT

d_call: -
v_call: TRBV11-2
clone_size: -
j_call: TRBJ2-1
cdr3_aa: CASSLDSPWGGASNEQFF
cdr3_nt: TGTGCCAGCAGCTTAGATTCCCCTTGGGGGGGGGCTAGCAATGAGCAGTTCTTC

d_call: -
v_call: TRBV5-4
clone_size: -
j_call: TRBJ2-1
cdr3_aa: CASGRDTSYNEQFF
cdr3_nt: TGTGCCAGCGGCCGGGACACATCCTACAATGAGCAGTTCTTC

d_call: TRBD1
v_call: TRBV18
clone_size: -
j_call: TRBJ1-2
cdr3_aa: CASSPTTGDGYTF
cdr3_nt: TGTGCCAGCTCACCTACGACAGGGGACGGCTACACCTTC

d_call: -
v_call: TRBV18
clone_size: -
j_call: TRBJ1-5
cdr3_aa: CASSPSTNQPQHF
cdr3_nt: TGTGCCAGCTCACCTTCTACTAATCAGCCCCAGCATTTT

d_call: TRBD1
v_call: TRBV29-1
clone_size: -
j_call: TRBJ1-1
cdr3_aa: CSASTGQGATEAFF
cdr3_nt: TGCAGCGCGAGTACAGGACAGGGGGCCACTGAAGCTTTCTTT

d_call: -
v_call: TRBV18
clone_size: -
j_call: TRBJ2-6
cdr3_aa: CASSQGSSGANVLTF
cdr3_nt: TGTGCCAGCTCACAAGGGAGCTCTGGGGCCAACGTCCTGACTTTC

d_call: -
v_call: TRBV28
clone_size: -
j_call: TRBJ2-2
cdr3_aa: CASSLRGHTGELFF
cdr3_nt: TGTGCCAGCAGTTTGCGGGGGCACACCGGGGAGCTGTTTTTT

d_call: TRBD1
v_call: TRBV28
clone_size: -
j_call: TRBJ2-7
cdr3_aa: CASRRPTGYSYEQYF
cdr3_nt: TGTGCCAGCAGACGACCGACAGGGTACTCCTACGAGCAGTACTTC

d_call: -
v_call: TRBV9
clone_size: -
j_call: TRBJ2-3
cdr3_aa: CASSRQTDTQYF
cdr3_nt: TGTGCCAGCAGCAGACAGACGGATACGCAGTATTTT

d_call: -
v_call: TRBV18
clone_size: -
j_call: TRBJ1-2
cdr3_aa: CASSPLSLYGYTF
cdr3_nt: TGTGCCAGCTCACCTTTATCCCTCTATGGCTACACCTTC

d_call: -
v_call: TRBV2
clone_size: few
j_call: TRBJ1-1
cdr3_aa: CASSVQGGGSTEAFF
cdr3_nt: TGTGCCAGCAGCGTACAGGGCGGGGGGAGCACTGAAGCTTTCTTT

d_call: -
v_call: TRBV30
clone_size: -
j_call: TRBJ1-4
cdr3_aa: CAWSGLEKLFF
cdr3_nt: TGTGCCTGGAGTGGACTTGAAAAACTGTTTTTT

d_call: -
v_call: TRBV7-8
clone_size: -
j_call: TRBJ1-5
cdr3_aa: CASSPQGYSNQPQHF
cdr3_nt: TGTGCCAGCAGCCCACAGGGATATAGCAATCAGCCCCAGCATTTT

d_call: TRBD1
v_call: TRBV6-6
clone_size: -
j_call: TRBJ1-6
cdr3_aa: CASSPFRDRNSPLHF
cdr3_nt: TGTGCCAGCAGTCCTTTTCGGGACAGAAATTCACCCCTCCACTTT

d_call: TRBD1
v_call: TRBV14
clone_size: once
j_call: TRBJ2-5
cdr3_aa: CASSQIYSDRALETQYF
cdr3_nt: TGTGCCAGCAGCCAAATATACTCGGACAGGGCATTGGAGACCCAGTACTTC

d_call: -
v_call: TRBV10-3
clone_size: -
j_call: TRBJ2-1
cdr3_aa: CAISGGGSSYNEQFF
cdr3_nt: TGTGCCATCAGTGGGGGAGGAAGCTCCTACAATGAGCAGTTCTTC

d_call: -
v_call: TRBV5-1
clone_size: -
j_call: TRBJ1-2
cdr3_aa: CASSLIGAVYGYTF
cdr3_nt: TGCGCCAGCAGCTTGATTGGGGCCGTCTATGGCTACACCTTC

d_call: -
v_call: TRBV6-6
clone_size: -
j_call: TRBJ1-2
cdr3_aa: CASNSNYGYTF
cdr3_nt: TGTGCCAGCAACTCAAACTATGGCTACACCTTC

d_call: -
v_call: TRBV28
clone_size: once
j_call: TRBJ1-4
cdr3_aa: CASGLLQIEKLFF
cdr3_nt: TGTGCCAGCGGACTGTTACAGATTGAAAAACTGTTTTTT

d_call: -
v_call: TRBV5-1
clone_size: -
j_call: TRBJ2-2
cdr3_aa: CASSLTLGHTGELFF
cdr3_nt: TGCGCCAGCAGCTTGACCCTAGGTCATACCGGGGAGCTGTTTTTT

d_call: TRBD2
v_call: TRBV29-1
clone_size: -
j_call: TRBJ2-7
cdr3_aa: CSVVGLAGAVHEQYF
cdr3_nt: TGCAGCGTTGTCGGGCTAGCGGGGGCCGTCCACGAGCAGTACTTC

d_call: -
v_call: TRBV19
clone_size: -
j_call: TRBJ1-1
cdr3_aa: CASSIIWTEKGTEAFF
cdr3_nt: TGTGCCAGTAGTATAATTTGGACAGAGAAGGGCACTGAAGCTTTCTTT

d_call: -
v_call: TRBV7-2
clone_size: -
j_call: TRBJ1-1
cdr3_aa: CASSLVVLSTEAFF
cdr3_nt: TGTGCCAGCAGCTTAGTCGTGTTGTCCACTGAAGCTTTCTTT

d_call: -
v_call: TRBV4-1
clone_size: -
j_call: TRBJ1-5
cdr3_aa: CASSQEPPTGSNQPQHF
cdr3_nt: TGCGCCAGCAGCCAAGAGCCCCCTACAGGGAGCAATCAGCCCCAGCATTTT

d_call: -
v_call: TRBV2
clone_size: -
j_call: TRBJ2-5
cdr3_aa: CATHREQYQETQYF
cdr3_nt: TGTGCCACCCACAGAGAACAGTACCAAGAGACCCAGTACTTC

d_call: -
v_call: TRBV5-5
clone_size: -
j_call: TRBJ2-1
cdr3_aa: CASSLGHPGSSYNEQFF
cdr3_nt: TGTGCCAGCAGCTTGGGCCACCCGGGGAGCTCCTACAATGAGCAGTTCTTC

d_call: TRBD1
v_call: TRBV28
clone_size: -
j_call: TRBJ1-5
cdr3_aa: CASSGTGPSNQPQHF
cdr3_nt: TGTGCCAGCAGCGGGACAGGGCCAAGCAATCAGCCCCAGCATTTT

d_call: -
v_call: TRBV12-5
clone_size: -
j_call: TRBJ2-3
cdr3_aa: CASGLVGGLRSDTQYF
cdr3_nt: TGTGCTAGTGGTTTGGTAGGGGGTTTGCGCTCTGATACGCAGTATTTT

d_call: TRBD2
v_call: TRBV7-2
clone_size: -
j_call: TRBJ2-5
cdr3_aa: CASSIGLAGGETQYF
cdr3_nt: TGTGCCAGCAGCATTGGACTAGCGGGGGGGGAGACCCAGTACTTC

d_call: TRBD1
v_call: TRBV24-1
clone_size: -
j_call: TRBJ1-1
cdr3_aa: CATSVPGTGEAFF
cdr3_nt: TGTGCCACCAGTGTCCCCGGGACAGGGGAAGCTTTCTTT

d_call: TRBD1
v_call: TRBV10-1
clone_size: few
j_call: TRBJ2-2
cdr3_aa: CASKGTVTGELFF
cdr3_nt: TGCGCCAGCAAAGGGACAGTCACCGGGGAGCTGTTTTTT

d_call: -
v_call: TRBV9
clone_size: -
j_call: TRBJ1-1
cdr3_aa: CASSGQSNTEAFF
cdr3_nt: TGTGCCAGCTCAGGTCAGTCTAACACTGAAGCTTTCTTT

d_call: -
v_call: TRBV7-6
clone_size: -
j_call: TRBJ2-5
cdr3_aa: CASSPRRRGGETQYF
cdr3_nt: TGTGCCAGCAGCCCAAGGAGACGGGGTGGAGAGACCCAGTACTTC

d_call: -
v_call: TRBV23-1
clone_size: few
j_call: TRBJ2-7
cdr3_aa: CASSQSGGRLESYEQYF
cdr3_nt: TGCGCCAGCAGTCAATCGGGCGGACGACTAGAGTCCTACGAGCAGTACTTC

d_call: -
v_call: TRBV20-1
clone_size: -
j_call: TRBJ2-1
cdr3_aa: CSASVGQNSYNEQFF
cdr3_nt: TGCAGTGCTAGTGTTGGACAAAACTCCTACAATGAGCAGTTCTTC

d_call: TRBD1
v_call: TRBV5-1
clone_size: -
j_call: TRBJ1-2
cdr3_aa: CASSLGVDREVHGYTF
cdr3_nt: TGCGCCAGCAGCTTGGGGGTGGACAGGGAGGTACATGGCTACACCTTC

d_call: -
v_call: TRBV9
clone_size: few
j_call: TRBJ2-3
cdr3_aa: CASSANLADTQYF
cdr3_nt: TGTGCCAGCAGCGCCAATCTAGCAGATACGCAGTATTTT

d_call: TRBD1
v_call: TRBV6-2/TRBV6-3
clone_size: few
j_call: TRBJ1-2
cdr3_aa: CASSLLWTGGHGYTF
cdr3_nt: TGTGCCAGCAGTTTGCTCTGGACAGGGGGCCATGGCTACACCTTC

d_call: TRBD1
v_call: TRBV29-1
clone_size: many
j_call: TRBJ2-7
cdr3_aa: CSVEGQGLNMEQYF
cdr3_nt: TGCAGCGTTGAAGGACAGGGTCTTAATATGGAGCAGTACTTC